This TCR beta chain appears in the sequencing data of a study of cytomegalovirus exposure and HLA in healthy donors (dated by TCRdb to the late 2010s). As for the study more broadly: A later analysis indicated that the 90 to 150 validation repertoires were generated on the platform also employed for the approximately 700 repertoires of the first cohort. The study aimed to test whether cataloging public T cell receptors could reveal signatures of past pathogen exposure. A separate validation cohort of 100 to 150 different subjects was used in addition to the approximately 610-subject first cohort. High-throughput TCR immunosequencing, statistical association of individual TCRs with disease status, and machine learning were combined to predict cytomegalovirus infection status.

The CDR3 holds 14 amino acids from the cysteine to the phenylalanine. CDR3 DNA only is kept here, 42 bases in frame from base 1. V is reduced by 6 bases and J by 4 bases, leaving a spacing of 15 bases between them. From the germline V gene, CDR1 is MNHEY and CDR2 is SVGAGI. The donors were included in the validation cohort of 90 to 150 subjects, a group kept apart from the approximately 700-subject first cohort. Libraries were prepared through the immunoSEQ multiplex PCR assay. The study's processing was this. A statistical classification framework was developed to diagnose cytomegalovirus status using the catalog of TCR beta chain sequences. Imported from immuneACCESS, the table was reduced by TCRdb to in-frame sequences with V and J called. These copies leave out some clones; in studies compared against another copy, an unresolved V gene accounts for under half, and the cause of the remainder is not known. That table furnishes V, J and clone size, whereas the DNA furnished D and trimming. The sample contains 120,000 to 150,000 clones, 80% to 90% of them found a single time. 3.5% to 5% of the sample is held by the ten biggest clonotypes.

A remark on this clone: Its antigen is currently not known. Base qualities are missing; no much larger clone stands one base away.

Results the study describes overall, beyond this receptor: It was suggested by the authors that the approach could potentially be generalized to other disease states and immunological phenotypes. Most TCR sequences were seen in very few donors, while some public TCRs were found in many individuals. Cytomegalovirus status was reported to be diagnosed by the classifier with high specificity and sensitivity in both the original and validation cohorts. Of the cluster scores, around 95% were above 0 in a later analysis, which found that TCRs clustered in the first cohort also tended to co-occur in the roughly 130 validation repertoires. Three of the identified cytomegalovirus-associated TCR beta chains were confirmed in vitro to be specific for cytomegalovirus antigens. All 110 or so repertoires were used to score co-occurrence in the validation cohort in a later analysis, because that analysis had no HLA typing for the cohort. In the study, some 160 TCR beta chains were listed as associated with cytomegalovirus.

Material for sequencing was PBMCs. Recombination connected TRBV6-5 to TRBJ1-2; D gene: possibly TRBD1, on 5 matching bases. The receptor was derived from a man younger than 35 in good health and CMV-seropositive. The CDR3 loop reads CASRPGTGSYGYTF. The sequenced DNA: TGTGCCAGCAGACCGGGGACTGGAAGCTATGGCTACACCTTC.